This T cell receptor beta chain was sequenced for a study of shared clonotypes between healthy human individuals. Data came from immunoSEQ multiplex PCR; TCRdb stores just in-frame clones and leaves some out. The sample lists approximately 600,000 clones, 85% to 95% occurring once. CDR1 ENHRY and CDR2 SYGVKD come from the germline V gene. The CDR3 has 13 amino acids. The V and J ends lost 2 bases and 3 bases respectively, with 6 bases between them. Terminally differentiated effector memory CD45RA+ cells were excluded from the naive CD8 cells, which were CD45RO-negative and positively selected for CCR7.

The sequence came from a woman aged 30 to 39 in good health. The specimen sequenced was naive CD8+ T cells sorted from blood. This chain links TRBV10-3 with TRBJ2-3, with D perhaps TRBD2 (6 bases). The CDR3 region has the DNA TGTGCCATCAGTGAGGGAGGGACAGATACGCAGTATTTT. This translates into CAISEGGTDTQYF.